This T cell receptor (beta chain) was recorded in a study of blood T cell repertoires in COVID-19. Study information: Material from acute and convalescent COVID-19 was sourced from the United States, Italy and Spain.

Germline V gene lookup returns CDR1 SGHTA and CDR2 FQGNSA. The CDR3 runs to 17 residues. The V end was cut by 3 bases, the J end by 7 bases, with 21 bases between. The authors' processing: The authors estimated nucleated cell counts from reference gene primer amplification. Clones were read by immunoSEQ multiplex PCR, and TCRdb kept only the in-frame ones, dropping some. V, J and clone size reflect that table, while D and trimming were determined from the DNA. The sample holds some 110,000 clones, over 80% seen once. The origin of this receptor is a man aged 50 to 59 with acute or convalescent COVID-19. The source material was peripheral blood. This chain connects TRBV7-2 to TRBJ2-2; D is possibly TRBD1 (6 bases). This CDR3 is CASSLLSRGSNIGELFF. The CDR3 nucleotides read TGTGCCAGCAGCTTGCTATCAAGGGGGAGTAATATCGGGGAGCTGTTTTTT. The full variable domain, with the rest looked up from reference TRBV7-2 and TRBJ2-2, is GAGVSQSPSNKVTEKGKDVELRCDPISGHTALYWYRQSLGQGLEFLIYFQGNSAPDKSGLPSDRFSAERTGGSVSTLTIQRTQQEDSAVYLCASSLLSRGSNIGELFFGEGSRLTVL.